This T cell receptor (beta chain) emerged from a study of blood T cell repertoires in COVID-19 (dated by TCRdb to the early 2020s). Study-level background: Samples covering the acute and convalescent phases of COVID-19 were provided by collaborators in the United States, Italy and Spain. The material from the prospective study consisted of cDNA or gDNA derived from T cells, B-cell-depleted T cells, or PBMCs. The dataset comprised deeply sampled blood TCRbeta repertoires from subjects exposed to, actively infected with, or recovered from COVID-19. The repertoires were released in a freely available public database intended as a resource for research on the immune response to SARS-CoV-2. The samples were drawn from the first 160 participants of the ongoing ImmuneRACE study and from about 1,200 subjects provided by 6 global collaborators. A de-identified subject ID, COVID-19 status, age in years and sex were almost always included in the sample metadata. Where available, HLA class I and class II types were taken from metadata supplied by the sample provider and were not determined by assay-based typing. Study-level results and caveats: How much clinical and demographic metadata was included differed by source and by participant, and the metadata was provided uncurated.

V is cut by 2 bases and J by 6 bases, and the space between the germline ends is 6 bases. In the germline V gene, CDR1 corresponds to SGHDT and CDR2 to YYEEEE. The CDR3 sequence holds 12 residues, the cysteine and phenylalanine included. Only CDR3 DNA is held: 36 bases, read in frame from base 1. Concerning this clone: Its specific antigen is unknown. Base quality data are lacking; no much larger clone is found one base away.

The immunoSEQ Assay, a bias-controlled multiplex PCR, was used to amplify TCRbeta CDR3 regions from genomic DNA. Per the original workflow: Within the assay, amplification of reference gene primers was used to estimate how many nucleated cells each sample contained. Sequence reads were collapsed and filtered to measure the absolute abundance of every unique TCRbeta CDR3 rearrangement. For each sample, productive Simpson clonality was calculated by taking the square root of Simpson's diversity index across productive rearrangements. Sourced from immuneACCESS, this table was stored by TCRdb with only in-frame sequences that have V and J called. A share of the clones is absent; for the studies checked, an unresolved V gene accounts for under half, and the remainder has no known explanation. That table supplies the V and J calls and clone size; D and trimming were determined from the DNA. Recorded for this sample are about 100,000 clones; roughly 85% of them occurred a single time. 15% to 20% of the sample is held by the ten biggest clonotypes.

Each collaborating institution followed its own protocols to collect whole blood in K2EDTA tubes. For TCRbeta analysis, collaborators shipped samples as frozen whole blood, isolated PBMCs, or DNA extracted from either of those sample types. What was sequenced was peripheral blood. This receptor was obtained from a human donor in a cohort sampled during active COVID-19. This sequence uses TRBV5-6 and TRBJ1-5; no D gene can be assigned with confidence. The CDR3 sequence is CASSFRGQPQHF. The sequenced DNA: TGTGCCAGCAGCTTTAGAGGTCAGCCCCAGCATTTT.